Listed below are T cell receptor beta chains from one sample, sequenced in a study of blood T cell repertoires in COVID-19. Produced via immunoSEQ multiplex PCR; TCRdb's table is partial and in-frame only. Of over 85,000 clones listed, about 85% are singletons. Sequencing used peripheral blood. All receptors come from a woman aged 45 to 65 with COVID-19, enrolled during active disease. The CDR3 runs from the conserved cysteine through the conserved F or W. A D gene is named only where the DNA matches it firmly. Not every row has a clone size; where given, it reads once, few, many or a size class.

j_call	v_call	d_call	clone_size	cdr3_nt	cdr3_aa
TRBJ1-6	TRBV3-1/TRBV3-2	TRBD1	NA	TGTGCCAGCAGCCCCGGGACAGGGGGTTTTAATTCACCCCTCCACTTT	CASSPGTGGFNSPLHF
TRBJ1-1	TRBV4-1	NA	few	TGCGCCAGCAGCCACTTACCACAGGAGAACACTGAAGCTTTCTTT	CASSHLPQENTEAFF
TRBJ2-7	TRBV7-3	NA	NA	TGTGCCAGCAGCCACGGACACTCCTACGAGCAGTACTTC	CASSHGHSYEQYF
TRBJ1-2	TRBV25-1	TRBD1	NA	TGTGCCAGCAGTGAATCGACAGGGGCCTATGGCTACACCTTC	CASSESTGAYGYTF
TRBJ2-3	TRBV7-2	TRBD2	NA	TGTGCCAGCAGTTTGGGACTAGCGGGGGCCACAGATACGCAGTATTTT	CASSLGLAGATDTQYF
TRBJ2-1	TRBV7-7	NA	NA	TGTGCCAGCAGCTTAGCGGGACTCTTCAATGAGCAGTTCTTC	CASSLAGLFNEQFF
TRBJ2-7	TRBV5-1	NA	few	TGCGCCAGCAGCCCAGGGAGGGGGGTAGGCTACGAGCAGTACTTC	CASSPGRGVGYEQYF
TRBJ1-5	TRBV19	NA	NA	TGTGCCAGTAGTAAGGGGACACCGAATCAGCCCCAGCATTTT	CASSKGTPNQPQHF
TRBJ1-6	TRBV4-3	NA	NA	TGCGCCAGCAGCCAAGAGGAGGGCCGGAATTCACCCCTCCACTTT	CASSQEEGRNSPLHF
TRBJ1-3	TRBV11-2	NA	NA	TGTGCCAGCAGCTCGAGACTCAGCGGAAACACCATATATTTT	CASSSRLSGNTIYF
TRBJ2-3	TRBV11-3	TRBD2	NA	TGTGCCAGCAGCTTAGGAGCGGGGGAGAGCACAGATACGCAGTATTTT	CASSLGAGESTDTQYF
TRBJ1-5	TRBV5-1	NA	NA	TGCGCCAGCAGCTTGGGAGTCCAGGGGATAAATCAGCCCCAGCATTTT	CASSLGVQGINQPQHF
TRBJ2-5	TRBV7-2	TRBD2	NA	TGTGCCAGCAGCTCGGGGGGTGGGAGAGAGACCCAGTACTTC	CASSSGGGRETQYF
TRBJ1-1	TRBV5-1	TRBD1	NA	TGCGCCAGCAGCTTGGGACAGGGTCTAAACACTGAAGCTTTCTTT	CASSLGQGLNTEAFF
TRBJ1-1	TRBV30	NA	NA	TGTGCCCTCTCAGGGATTGAGACTGAAGCTTTCTTT	CALSGIETEAFF
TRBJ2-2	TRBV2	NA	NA	TGTGCCAGCAGTGAGCGGGACACCGGGGAGCTGTTTTTT	CASSERDTGELFF
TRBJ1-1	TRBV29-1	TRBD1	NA	TGCAGCGTCGGATTCCAGGGGGCAAGCACTGAAGCTTTCTTT	CSVGFQGASTEAFF
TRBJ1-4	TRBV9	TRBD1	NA	TGTGCCAGCAGCGACAGGGGGCTCACTAATGAAAAACTGTTTTTT	CASSDRGLTNEKLFF
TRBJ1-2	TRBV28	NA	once	TGTGCCAGCAGTTCGTGGGGAGGCGGCTACACCTTC	CASSSWGGGYTF
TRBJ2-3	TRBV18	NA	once	TGTGCCAGCTCACCAAGGCCCCAGGTTAGCACAGATACGCAGTATTTT	CASSPRPQVSTDTQYF
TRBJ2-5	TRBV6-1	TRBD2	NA	TGTGCCAGCAGTGAATTGGTGTACGGGAGGGGGGAGACCCAGTACTTC	CASSELVYGRGETQYF
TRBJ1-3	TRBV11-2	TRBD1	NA	TGTGCCAGCAGCAGGACAGGGGCTGGAAACACCATATATTTT	CASSRTGAGNTIYF
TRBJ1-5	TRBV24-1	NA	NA	TGTGCCACCAGTGATGCAGGGGTAAATCAGCCCCAGCATTTT	CATSDAGVNQPQHF
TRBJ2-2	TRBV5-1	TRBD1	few	TGCGCCAGCAGCATGCAGGACAGGGGTACAGGGAACACCGGGGAGCTGTTTTTT	CASSMQDRGTGNTGELFF
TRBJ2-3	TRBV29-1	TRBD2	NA	TGCAGCGGGGCATTGGGTAGCGGGGGCTCAGATACGCAGTATTTT	CSGALGSGGSDTQYF
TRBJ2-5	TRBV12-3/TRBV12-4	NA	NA	TGTGCCAGCAGTACCCCTCGGGGAACCCAGTACTTC	CASSTPRGTQYF